Listed below are T cell receptor beta chains from one sample, sequenced in a study of blood T cell repertoires in COVID-19. Method: immunoSEQ multiplex PCR; TCRdb's copy keeps in-frame clones and lacks some. The sample holds 35,000 to 45,000 clones, roughly 84% seen once. Sequencing was done on a sample of peripheral blood. The receptors derive from a man in his sixties or seventies with acute or convalescent COVID-19. CDR3s leave out the opening cysteine and the closing phenylalanine or tryptophan.

V: TRBV5-1; J: TRBJ1-5; CDR3: ASSLAGNSNQPQH
V: TRBV5-6; J: TRBJ2-7; CDR3: ASSLVSGFDEQY
V: TRBV5-1; J: TRBJ2-5; CDR3: ASSWGLAGEETQY
V: TRBV6-2/TRBV6-3; J: TRBJ2-1; CDR3: ASSKGQFNEQF
V: TRBV7-2; J: TRBJ1-3; CDR3: ASSPDRDRNTIY
V: TRBV18; J: TRBJ2-1; CDR3: ASSPSAVSGLAF
V: TRBV30; J: TRBJ1-5; CDR3: ACARVGNQPQH
V: TRBV7-8; J: TRBJ1-2; CDR3: ASSFRLQGYGYT
V: TRBV6-2/TRBV6-3; J: TRBJ2-7; CDR3: ASSVFTGEQY
V: TRBV4-1; J: TRBJ2-7; CDR3: ASSQELGQNYEQY
V: TRBV5-1; J: TRBJ2-2; CDR3: ASSLAGTTGELF
V: TRBV5-1; J: TRBJ2-1; CDR3: ASSFTGPPGDEQF
V: TRBV11-2; J: TRBJ2-2; CDR3: ASSGSRVGELF